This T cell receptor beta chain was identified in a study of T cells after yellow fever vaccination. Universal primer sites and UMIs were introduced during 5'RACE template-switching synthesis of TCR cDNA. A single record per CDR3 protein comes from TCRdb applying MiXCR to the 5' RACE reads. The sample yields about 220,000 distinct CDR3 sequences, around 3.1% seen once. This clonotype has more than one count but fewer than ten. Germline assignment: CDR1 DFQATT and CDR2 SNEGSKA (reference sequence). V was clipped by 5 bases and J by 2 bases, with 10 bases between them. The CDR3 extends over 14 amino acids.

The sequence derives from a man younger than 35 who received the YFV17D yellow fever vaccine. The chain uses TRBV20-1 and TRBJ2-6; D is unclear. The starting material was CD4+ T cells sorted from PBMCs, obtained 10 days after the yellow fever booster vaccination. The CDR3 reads CSASGIAGANVLTF. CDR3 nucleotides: TGCAGTGCTTCCGGTATTGCTGGGGCCAACGTCCTGACTTTC.